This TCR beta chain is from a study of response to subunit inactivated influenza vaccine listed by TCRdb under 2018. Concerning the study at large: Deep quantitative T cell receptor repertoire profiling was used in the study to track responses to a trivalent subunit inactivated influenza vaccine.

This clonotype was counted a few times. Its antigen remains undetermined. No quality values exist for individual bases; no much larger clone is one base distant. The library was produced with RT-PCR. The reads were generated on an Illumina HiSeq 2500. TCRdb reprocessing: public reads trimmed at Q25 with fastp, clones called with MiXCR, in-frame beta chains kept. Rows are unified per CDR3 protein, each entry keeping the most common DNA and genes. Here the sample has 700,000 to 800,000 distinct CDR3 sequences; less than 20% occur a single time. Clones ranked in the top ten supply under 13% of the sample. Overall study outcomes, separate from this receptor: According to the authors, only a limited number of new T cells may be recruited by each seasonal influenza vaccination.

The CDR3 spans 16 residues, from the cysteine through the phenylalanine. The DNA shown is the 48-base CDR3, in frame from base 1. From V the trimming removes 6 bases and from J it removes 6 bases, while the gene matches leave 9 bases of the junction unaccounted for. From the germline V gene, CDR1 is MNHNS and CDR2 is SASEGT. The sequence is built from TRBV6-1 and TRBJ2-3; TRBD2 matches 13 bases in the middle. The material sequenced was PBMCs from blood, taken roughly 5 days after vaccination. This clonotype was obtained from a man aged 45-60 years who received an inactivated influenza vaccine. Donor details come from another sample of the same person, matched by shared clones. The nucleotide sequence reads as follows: TGTGCCAGCAGCAACGGACTAGCGGGGGATCGGGATACGCAGTATTTT. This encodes CASSNGLAGDRDTQYF.